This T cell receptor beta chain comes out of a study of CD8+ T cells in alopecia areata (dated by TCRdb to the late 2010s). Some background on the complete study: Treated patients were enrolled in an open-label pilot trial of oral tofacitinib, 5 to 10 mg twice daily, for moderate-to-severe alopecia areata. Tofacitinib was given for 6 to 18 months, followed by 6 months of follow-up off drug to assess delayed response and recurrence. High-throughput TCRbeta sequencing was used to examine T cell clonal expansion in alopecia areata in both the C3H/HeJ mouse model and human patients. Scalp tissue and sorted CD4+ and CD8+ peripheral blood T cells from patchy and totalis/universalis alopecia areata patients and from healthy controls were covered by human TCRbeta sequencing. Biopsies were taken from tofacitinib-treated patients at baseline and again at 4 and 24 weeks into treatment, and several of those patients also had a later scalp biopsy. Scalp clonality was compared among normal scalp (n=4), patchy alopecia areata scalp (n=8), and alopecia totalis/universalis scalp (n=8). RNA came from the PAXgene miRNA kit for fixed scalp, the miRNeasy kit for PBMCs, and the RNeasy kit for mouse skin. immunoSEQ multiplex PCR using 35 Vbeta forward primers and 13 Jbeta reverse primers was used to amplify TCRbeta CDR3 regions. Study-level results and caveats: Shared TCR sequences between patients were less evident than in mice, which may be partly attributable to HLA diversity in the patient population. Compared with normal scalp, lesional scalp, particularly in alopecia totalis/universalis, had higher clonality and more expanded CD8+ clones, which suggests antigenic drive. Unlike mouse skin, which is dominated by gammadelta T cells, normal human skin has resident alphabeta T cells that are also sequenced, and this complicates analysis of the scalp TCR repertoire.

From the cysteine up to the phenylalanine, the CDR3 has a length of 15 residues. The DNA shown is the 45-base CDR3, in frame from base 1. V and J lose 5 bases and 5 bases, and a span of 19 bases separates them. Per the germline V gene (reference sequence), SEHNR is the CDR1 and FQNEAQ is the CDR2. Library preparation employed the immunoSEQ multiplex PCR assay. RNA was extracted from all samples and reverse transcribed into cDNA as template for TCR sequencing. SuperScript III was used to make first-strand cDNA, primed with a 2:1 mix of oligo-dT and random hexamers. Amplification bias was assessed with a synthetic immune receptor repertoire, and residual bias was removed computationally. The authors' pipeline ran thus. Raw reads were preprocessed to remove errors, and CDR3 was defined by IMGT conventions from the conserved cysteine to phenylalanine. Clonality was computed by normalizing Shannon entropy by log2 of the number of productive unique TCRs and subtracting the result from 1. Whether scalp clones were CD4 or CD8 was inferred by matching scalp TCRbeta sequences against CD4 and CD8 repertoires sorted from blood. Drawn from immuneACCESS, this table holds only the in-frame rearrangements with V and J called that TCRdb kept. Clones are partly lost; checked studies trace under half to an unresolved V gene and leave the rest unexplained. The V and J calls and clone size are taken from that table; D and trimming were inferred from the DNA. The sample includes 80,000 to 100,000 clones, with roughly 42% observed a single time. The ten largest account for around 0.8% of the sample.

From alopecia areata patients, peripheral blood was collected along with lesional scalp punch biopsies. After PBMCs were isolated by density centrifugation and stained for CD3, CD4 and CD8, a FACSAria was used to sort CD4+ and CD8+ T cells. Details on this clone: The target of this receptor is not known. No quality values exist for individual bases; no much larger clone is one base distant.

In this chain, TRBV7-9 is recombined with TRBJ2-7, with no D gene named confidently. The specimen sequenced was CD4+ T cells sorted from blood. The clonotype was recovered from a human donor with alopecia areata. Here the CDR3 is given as CASSRTGSGPNEQYF. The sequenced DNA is TGTGCCAGCAGCCGGACCGGGTCTGGTCCTAACGAGCAGTACTTC. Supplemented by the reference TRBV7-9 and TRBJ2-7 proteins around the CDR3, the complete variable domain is DTGVSQNPRHKITKRGQNVTFRCDPISEHNRLYWYRQTLGQGPEFLTYFQNEAQLEKSRLLSDRFSAERPKGSFSTLEIQRTEQGDSAMYLCASSRTGSGPNEQYFGPGTRLTVT.